This T cell receptor (beta chain) stems from a study of shared clonotypes between healthy human individuals. Germline CDR1 SGHRS, CDR2 YFSETQ. V lost 0 bases and J 3 bases, leaving 9 bases between the germline ends. This CDR3 contains 14 residues. The count of this clone is one. TCRdb's copy holds only in-frame clones and misses some; the assay was immunoSEQ multiplex PCR. The sample shows about 1.5 million clones, 95% to 99% of them seen only once. The sample was naive CD4+ T cells sorted from blood. Subset described: CD45RA+ positively selected. The receptor was derived from a man younger than 40 in good health. This sequence joins TRBV5-1 and TRBJ2-5, with D perhaps TRBD2 (5 bases). CDR3 coding DNA: TGCGCCAGCAGCTTGGCACGGGGAGAAGAGACCCAGTACTTC. It yields the protein CASSLARGEETQYF.